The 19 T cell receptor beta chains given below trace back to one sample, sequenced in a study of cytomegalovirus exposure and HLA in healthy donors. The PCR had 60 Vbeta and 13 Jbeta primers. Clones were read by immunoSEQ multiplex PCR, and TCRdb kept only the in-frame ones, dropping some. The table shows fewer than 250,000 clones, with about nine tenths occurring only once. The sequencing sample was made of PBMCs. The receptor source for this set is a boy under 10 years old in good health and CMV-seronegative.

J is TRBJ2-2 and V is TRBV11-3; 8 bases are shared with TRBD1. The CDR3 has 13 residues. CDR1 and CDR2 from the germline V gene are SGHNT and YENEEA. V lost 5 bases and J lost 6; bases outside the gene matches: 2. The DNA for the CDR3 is TGTGCCAGCAGCCCGACAGGGGCCGGGGAGCTGTTTTTT. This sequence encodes CASSPTGAGELFF.

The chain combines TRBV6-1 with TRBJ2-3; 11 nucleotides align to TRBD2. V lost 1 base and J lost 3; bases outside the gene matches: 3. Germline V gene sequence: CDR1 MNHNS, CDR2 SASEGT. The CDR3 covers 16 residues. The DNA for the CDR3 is TGTGCCAGCAGTGAAGTTTTAGCGGGAGGGACAGATACGCAGTATTTT. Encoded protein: CASSEVLAGGTDTQYF.

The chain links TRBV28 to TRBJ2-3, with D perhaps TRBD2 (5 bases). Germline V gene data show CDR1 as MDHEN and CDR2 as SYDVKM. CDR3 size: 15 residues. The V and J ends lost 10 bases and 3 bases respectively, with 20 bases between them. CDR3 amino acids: CATLFNGVGTDTQYF. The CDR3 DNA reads TGTGCCACCTTATTTAACGGGGTGGGGACAGATACGCAGTATTTT.

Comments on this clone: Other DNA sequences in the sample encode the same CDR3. The CDR3: CASSVSDTGNTEAFF. For the CDR3, the DNA is TGCGCCAGCAGCGTGAGTGACACCGGGAACACTGAAGCTTTCTTT. The chain links TRBV5-1 to TRBJ1-1; D call uncertain. Trimming removed 4 bases at V and 1 base at J, with 14 bases between. The V gene's germline CDR1 is SGHRS and CDR2 YFSETQ. The CDR3 consists of 15 residues.

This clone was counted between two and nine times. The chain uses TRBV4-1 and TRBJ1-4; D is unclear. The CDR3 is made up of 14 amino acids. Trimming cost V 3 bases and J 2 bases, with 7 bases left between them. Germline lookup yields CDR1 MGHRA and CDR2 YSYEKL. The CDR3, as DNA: TGCGCCAGCAGCCAGGCGGGGACTAATGAAAAACTGTTTTTT. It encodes CASSQAGTNEKLFF.

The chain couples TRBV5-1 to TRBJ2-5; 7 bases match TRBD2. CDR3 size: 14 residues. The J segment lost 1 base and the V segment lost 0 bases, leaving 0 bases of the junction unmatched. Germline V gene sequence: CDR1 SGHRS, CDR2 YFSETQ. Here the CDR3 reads CASSLGGGQETQYF. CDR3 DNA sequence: TGCGCCAGCAGCTTGGGGGGGGGCCAAGAGACCCAGTACTTC.

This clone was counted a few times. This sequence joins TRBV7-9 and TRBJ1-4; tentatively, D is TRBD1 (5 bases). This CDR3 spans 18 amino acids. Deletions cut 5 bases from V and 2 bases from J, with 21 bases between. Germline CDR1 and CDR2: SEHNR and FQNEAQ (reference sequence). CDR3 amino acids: CASSPLSTGLVTNEKLFF. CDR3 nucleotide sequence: TGTGCCAGCAGCCCCCTCTCAACAGGCTTGGTCACTAATGAAAAACTGTTTTTT. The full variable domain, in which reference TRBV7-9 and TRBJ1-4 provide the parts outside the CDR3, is DTGVSQNPRHKITKRGQNVTFRCDPISEHNRLYWYRQTLGQGPEFLTYFQNEAQLEKSRLLSDRFSAERPKGSFSTLEIQRTEQGDSAMYLCASSPLSTGLVTNEKLFFGSGTQLSVL.

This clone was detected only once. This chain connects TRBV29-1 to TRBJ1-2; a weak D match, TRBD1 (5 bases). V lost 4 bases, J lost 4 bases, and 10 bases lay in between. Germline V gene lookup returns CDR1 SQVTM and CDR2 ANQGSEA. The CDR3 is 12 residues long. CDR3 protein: CSVARGGYGYTF. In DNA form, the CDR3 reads TGCAGCGTTGCTCGGGGGGGCTATGGCTACACCTTC.

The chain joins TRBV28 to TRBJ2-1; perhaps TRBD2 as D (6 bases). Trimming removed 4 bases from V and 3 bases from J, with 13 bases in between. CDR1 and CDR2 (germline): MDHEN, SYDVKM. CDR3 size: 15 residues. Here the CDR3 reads CASSSLEGLYNEQFF. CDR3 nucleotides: TGTGCCAGCAGTTCCTTGGAGGGGCTCTACAATGAGCAGTTCTTC.

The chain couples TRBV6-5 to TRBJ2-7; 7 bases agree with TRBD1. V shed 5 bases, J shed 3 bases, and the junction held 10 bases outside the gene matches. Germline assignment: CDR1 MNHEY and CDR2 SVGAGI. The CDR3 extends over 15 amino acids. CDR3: CASSNYRGRNYEQYF. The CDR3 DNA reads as TGTGCCAGCAGTAACTACAGGGGAAGGAACTACGAGCAGTACTTC.

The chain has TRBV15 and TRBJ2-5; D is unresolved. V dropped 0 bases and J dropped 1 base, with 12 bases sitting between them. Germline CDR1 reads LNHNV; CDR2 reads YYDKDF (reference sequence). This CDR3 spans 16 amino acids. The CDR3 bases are TGTGCCACCAGCAGAGATCCCGGCCAGGTCCAAGAGACCCAGTACTTC. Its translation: CATSRDPGQVQETQYF.

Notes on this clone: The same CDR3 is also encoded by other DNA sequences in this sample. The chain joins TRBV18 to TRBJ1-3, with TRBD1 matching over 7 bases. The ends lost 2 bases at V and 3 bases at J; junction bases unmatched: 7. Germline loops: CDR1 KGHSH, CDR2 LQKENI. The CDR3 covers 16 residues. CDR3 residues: CASSPRDSRLGNTIYF. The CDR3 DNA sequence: TGTGCCAGCTCACCAAGGGACAGCCGCCTTGGAAACACCATATATTTT. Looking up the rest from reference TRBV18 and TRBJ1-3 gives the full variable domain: NAGVMQNPRHLVRRRGQEARLRCSPMKGHSHVYWYRQLPEEGLKFMVYLQKENIIDESGMPKERFSAEFPKEGPSILRIQQVVRGDSAAYFCASSPRDSRLGNTIYFGEGSWLTVV.

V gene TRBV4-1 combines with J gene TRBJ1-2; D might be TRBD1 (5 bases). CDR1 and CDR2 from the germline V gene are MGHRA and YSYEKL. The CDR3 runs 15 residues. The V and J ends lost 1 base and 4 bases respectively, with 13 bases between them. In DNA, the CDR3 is TGCGCCAGCAGCCAAGCCACAGGCCAAGTCTATGGCTACACCTTC. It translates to CASSQATGQVYGYTF.

CDR3 in DNA: TGTGCCAGCAGCTTCCCTAGTGGACTAGCGGCCCACGAGCAGTACTTC. Translated: CASSFPSGLAAHEQYF. The V and J genes are TRBV5-4 and TRBJ2-7; 10 bases fit TRBD2. The CDR3 is 16 amino acids. CDR1 is SGHNT and CDR2 is YYREEE in the germline V gene (reference sequence). V was pared by 2 bases and J by 5 bases, with 10 bases of the junction left unmatched.

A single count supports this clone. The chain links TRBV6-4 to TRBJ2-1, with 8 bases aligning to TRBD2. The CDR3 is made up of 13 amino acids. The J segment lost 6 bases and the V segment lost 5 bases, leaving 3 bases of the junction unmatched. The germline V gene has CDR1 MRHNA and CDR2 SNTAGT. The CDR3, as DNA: TGTGCCAGCAGTCGCCTAGCGGGCAATGAGCAGTTCTTC. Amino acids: CASSRLAGNEQFF.

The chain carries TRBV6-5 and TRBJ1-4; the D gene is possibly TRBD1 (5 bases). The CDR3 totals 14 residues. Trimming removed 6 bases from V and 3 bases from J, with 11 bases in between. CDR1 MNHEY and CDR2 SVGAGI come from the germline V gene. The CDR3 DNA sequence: TGTGCCAGCAGGGGGGGGTTTGCTAATGAAAAACTGTTTTTT. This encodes CASRGGFANEKLFF.

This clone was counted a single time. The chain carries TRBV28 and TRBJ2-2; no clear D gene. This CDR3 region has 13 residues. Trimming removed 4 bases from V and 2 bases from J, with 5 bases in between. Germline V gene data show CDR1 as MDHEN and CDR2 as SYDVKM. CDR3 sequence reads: CASSSRNTGELFF. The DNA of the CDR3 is TGTGCCAGCAGTTCTAGAAACACCGGGGAGCTGTTTTTT. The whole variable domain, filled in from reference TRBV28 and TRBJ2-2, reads DVKVTQSSRYLVKRTGEKVFLECVQDMDHENMFWYRQDPGLGLRLIYFSYDVKMKEKGDIPEGYSVSREKKERFSLILESASTNQTSMYLCASSSRNTGELFFGEGSRLTVL.

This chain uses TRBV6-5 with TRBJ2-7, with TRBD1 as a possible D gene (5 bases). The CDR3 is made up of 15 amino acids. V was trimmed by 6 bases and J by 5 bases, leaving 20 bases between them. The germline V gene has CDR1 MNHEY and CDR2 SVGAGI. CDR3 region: CASRGWGTAADEQYF. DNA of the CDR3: TGTGCCAGCAGGGGGTGGGGCACCGCCGCGGACGAGCAGTACTTC.

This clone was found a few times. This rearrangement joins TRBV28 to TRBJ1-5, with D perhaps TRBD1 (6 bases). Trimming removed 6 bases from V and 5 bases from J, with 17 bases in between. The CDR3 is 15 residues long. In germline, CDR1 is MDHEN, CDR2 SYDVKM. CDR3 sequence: CASSKGQHSDQPQHF. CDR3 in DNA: TGTGCCAGCAGCAAAGGACAGCACTCCGATCAGCCCCAGCATTTT. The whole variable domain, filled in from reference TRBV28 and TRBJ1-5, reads DVKVTQSSRYLVKRTGEKVFLECVQDMDHENMFWYRQDPGLGLRLIYFSYDVKMKEKGDIPEGYSVSREKKERFSLILESASTNQTSMYLCASSKGQHSDQPQHFGDGTRLSIL.